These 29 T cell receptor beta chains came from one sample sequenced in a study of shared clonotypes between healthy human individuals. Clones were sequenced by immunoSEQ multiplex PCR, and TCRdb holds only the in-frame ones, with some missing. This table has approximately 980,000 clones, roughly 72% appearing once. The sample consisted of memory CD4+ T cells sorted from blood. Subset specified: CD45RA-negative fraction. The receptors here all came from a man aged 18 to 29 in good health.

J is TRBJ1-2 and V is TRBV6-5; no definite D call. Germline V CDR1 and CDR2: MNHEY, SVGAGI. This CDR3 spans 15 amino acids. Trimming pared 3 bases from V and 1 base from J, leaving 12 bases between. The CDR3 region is CASSYEPGGNYGYTF. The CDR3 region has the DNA TGTGCCAGCAGTTATGAACCCGGAGGTAACTATGGCTACACCTTC.

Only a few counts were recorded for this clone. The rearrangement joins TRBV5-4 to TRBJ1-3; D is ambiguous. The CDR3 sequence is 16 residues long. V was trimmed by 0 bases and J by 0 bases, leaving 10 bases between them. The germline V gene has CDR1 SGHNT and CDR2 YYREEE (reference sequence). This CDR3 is CASSLGGGFSGNTIYF. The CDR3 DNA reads TGTGCCAGCAGCTTGGGTGGCGGATTCTCTGGAAACACCATATATTTT.

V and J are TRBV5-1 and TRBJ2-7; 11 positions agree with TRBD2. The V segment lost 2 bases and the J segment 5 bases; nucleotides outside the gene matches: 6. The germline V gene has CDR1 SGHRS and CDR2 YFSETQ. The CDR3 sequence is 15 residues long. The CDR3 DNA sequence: TGCGCCAGCAGCTTTAGCGGGGGGGCCGGCAACGAGCAGTACTTC. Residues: CASSFSGGAGNEQYF.

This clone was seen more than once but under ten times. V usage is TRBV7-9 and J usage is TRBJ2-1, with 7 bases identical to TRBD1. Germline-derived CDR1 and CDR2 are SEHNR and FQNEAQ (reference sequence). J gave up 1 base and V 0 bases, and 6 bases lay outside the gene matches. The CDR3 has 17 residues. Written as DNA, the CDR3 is TGTGCCAGCAGCTTAGCTCATGGGGGACAGTCCTACAATGAGCAGTTCTTC. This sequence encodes CASSLAHGGQSYNEQFF.

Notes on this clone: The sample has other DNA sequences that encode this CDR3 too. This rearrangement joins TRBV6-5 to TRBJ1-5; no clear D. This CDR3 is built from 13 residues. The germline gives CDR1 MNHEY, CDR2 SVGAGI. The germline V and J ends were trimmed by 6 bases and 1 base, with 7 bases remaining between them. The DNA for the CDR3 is TGTGCCAGCAGAAGAGGGAGCAATCAGCCCCAGCATTTT. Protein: CASRRGSNQPQHF.

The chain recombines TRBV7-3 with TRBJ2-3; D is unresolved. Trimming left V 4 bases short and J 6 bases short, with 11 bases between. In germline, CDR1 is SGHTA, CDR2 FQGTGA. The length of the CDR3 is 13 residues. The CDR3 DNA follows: TGTGCCAGCAGCTCAAGGGTCGAGGATACGCAGTATTTT. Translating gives CASSSRVEDTQYF.

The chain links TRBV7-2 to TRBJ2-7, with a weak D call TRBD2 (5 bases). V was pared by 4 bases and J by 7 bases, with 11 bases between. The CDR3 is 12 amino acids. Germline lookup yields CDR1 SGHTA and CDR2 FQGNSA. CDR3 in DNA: TGTGCCAGCAGCTCGGGCGGGTGGGAGCAGTACTTC. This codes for CASSSGGWEQYF.

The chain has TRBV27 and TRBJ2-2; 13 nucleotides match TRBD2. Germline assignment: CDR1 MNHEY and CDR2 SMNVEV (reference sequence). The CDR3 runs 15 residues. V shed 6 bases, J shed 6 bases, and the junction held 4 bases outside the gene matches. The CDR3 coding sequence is TGTGCCAGCAGACCGGGACTAGCGGGGTCCGGGGAGCTGTTTTTT. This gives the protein CASRPGLAGSGELFF.

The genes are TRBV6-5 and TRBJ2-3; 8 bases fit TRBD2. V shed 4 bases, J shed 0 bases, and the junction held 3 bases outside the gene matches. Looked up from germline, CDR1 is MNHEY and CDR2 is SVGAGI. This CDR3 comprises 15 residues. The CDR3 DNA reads TGTGCCAGCAGTTTAGGCGGGAGGAGCACAGATACGCAGTATTTT. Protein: CASSLGGRSTDTQYF.

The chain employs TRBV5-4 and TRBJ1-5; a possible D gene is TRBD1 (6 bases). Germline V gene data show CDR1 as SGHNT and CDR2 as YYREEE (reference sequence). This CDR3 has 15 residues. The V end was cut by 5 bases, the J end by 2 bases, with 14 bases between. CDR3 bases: TGTGCCAGCAGTAAGGGGGGCGGCGGCAATCAGCCCCAGCATTTT. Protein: CASSKGGGGNQPQHF.

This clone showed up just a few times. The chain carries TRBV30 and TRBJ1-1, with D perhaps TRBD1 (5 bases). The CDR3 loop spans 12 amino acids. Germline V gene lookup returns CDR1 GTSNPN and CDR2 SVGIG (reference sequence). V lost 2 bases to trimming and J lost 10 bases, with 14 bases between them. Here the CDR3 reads CAWSIQPGVAFF. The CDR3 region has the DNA TGTGCCTGGAGTATACAGCCGGGGGTAGCTTTCTTT.

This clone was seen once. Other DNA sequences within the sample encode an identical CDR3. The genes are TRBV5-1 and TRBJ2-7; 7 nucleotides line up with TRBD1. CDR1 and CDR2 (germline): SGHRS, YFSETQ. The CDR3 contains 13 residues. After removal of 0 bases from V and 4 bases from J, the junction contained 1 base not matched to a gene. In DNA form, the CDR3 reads TGCGCCAGCAGCTTGGAGGGGGCGTACGAGCAGTACTTC. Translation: CASSLEGAYEQYF.

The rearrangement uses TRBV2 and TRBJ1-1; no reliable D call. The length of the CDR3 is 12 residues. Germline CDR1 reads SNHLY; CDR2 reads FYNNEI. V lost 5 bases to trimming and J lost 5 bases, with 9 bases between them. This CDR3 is CASSIHGTEAFF. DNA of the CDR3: TGTGCCAGCAGTATACACGGGACTGAAGCTTTCTTT.

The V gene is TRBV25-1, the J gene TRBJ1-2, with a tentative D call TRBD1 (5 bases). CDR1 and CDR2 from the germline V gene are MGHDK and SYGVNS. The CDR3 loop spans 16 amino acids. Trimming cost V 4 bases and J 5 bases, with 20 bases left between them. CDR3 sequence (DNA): TGTGCCAGCAGTGCCCAGGGATCCCTTTTTATTTATGGCTACACCTTC. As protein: CASSAQGSLFIYGYTF.

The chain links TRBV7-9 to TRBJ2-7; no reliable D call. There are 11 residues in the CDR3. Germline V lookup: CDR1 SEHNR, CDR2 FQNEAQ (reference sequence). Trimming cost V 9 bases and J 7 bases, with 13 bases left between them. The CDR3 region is CASGVPWEQYF. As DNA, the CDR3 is TGTGCCAGTGGGGTACCTTGGGAGCAGTACTTC.

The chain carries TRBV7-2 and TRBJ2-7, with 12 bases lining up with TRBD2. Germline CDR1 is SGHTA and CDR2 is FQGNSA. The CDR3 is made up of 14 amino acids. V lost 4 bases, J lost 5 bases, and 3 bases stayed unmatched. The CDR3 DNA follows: TGTGCCAGCAGCTATGGACTAGCGGGAAACGAGCAGTACTTC. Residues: CASSYGLAGNEQYF.

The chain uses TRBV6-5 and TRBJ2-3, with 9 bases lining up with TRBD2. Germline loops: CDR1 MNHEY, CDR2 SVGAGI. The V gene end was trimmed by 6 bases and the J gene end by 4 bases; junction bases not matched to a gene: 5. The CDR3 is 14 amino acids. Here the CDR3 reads CASRPGLASDTQYF. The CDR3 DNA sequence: TGTGCCAGCAGGCCGGGACTAGCCTCAGATACGCAGTATTTT.

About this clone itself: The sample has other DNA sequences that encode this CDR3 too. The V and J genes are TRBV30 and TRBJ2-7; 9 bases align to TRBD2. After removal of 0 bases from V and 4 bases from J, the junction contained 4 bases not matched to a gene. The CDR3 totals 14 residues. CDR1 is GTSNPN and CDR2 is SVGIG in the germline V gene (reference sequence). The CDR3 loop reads CAWSVGAGGYEQYF. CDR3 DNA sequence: TGTGCCTGGAGTGTAGGAGCGGGGGGATACGAGCAGTACTTC.

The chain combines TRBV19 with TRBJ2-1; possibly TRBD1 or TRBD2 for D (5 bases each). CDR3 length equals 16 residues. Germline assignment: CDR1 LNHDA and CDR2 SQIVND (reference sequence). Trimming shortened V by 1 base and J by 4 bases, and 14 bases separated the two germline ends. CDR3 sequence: CASSIAPGTGYNEQFF. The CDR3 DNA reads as TGTGCCAGTAGTATAGCGCCAGGGACCGGGTACAATGAGCAGTTCTTC.

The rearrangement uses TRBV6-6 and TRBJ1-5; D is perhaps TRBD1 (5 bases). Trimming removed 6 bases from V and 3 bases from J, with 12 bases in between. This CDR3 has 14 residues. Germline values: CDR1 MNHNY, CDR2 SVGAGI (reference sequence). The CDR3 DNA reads TGTGCCAGCAGGGTCGACAGATTCAATCAGCCCCAGCATTTT. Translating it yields CASRVDRFNQPQHF.

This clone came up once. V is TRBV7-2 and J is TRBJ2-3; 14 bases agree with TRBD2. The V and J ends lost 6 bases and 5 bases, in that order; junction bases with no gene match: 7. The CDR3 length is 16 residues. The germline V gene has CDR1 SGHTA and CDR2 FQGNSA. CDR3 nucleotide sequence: TGTGCCAGCAGTACGGAAGGGACTAGCGGGAGAGATACGCAGTATTTT. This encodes CASSTEGTSGRDTQYF.

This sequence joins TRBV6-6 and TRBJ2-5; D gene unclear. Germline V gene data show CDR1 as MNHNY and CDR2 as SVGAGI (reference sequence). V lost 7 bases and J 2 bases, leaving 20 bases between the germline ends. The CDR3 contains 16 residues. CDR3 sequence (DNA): TGTGCCAGCACCCCATCGAACAGTAATGGGCAAGAGACCCAGTACTTC. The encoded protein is CASTPSNSNGQETQYF.

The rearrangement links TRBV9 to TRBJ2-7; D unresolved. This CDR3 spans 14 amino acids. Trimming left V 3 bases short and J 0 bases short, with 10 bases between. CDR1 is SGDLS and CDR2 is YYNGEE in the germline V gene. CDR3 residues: CASSGHYDSYEQYF. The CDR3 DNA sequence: TGTGCCAGCAGCGGGCACTACGACTCCTACGAGCAGTACTTC.

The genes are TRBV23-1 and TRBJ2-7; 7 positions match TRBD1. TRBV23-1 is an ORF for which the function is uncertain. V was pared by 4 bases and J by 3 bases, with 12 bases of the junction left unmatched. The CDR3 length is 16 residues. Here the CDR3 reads CASSPRAGDSCYEQYF. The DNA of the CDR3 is TGCGCCAGCAGTCCCCGAGCCGGGGACAGCTGCTACGAGCAGTACTTC.

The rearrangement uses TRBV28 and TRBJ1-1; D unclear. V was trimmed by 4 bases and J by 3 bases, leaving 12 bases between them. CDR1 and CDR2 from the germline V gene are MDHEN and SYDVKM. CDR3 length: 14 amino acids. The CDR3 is CASSSYRRDTEAFF. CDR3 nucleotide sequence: TGTGCCAGCAGTTCTTACAGAAGAGACACTGAAGCTTTCTTT.

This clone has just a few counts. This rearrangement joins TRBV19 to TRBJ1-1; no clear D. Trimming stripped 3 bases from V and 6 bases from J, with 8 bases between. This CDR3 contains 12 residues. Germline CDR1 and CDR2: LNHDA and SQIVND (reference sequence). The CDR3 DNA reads TGTGCCAGTAGTATGTTAGGTGCTGAAGCTTTCTTT. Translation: CASSMLGAEAFF.

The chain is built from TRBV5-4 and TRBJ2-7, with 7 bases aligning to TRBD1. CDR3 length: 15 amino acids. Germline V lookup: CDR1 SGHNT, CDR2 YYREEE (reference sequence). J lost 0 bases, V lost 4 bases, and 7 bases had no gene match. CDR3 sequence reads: CASSPPTGNSYEQYF. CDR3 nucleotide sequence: TGTGCCAGCAGCCCGCCGACAGGGAACTCCTACGAGCAGTACTTC.

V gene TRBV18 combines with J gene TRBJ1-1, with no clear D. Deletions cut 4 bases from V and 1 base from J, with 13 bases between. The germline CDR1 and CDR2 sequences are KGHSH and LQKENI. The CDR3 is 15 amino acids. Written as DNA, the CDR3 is TGTGCCAGCTCACGGACTTCGGACCCGAACACTGAAGCTTTCTTT. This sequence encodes CASSRTSDPNTEAFF.

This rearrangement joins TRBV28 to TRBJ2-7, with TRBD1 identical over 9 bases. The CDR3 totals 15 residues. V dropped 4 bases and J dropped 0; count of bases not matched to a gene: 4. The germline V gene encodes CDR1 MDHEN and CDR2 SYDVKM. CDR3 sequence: CASSSGTGISYEQYF. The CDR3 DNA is TGTGCCAGCAGTTCCGGGACAGGGATCTCCTACGAGCAGTACTTC.